The clone carrying this T cell receptor (beta chain) has just a few counts. V lost 4 bases and J 2 bases, leaving 7 bases between the germline ends. This CDR3 has 13 residues. Looked up from germline, CDR1 is MNHNS and CDR2 is SASEGT. Authors' methods: In papillary thyroid cancer, a distant-metastasis classifier was built using CDR3 differences across clinicopathological groups. TCRdb ran MiXCR on the PCR reads. TCRdb assigned the V and J calls; the authors' analysis was not used. This sample has roughly 10,000 clones, with more than 25% found just once. None of the patients had undergone any treatment ahead of thyroid surgery. This record belongs to a study of metastatic and nonmetastatic thyroid tumors.

The TCR originated in a female donor with papillary thyroid cancer or a benign thyroid nodule (not recorded which). Some clones in this sample may be carry-over from other donors' samples. Sequencing input: tumor tissue. This chain joins TRBV6-1 and TRBJ2-3, with D maybe TRBD1 (5 bases). The CDR3 region has the DNA TGTGCCAGCAGTGGACAGAACACAGATACGCAGTATTTT. Protein product: CASSGQNTDTQYF.